The clone carrying this TCR beta chain was recorded a few times. Its antigen remains unknown. This entry belongs to a study of T-cell memory formation after mild COVID-19. Study in general: Clustering of TCRs was largely donor specific.

V was pared by 5 bases and J by 8 bases, with 8 bases of the junction left unmatched. CDR3 length: 13 residues. Germline V gene lookup returns CDR1 MNHEY and CDR2 SVGAGI. Regarding the study as a whole: Contracting CD8+ clones were enriched in EMRA, CD4+ mainly in CM and EM. CD4/CD8 balance characterized clones contracting day 15 to 85, and CD4+ skew characterized later expanders.

TCRdb re-derived calls from the 5' RACE reads in MiXCR, one entry per CDR3 protein. The sample holds about 290,000 distinct CDR3 sequences; more than 15% are singletons and the top ten take roughly 22%. Specimen: PBMCs or a T cell subset sorted from them (not recorded which). This receptor was identified in a man aged 18 to 30 who had mild COVID-19 (a few samples of this study predate the infection). Cell type and time point are not known. The chain links TRBV6-5 to TRBJ2-5; 7 nucleotides align to TRBD2. The CDR3 loop reads CASSSGVGRTQYF. CDR3 nucleotides: TGTGCCAGCAGTAGCGGGGTAGGGAGAACCCAGTACTTC.